Below, 31 T cell receptor beta chains from the same sample are listed, as sequenced in a study of blood T cell repertoires in COVID-19. Profiling relied on immunoSEQ multiplex PCR, and the TCRdb table lists in-frame clones only, not all of them. The table has about 16,000 clones, roughly four fifths seen once. Sequencing used peripheral blood. These receptors came from a man aged 55-75 years with acute or convalescent COVID-19.

The V and J genes are TRBV19 and TRBJ2-4; 7 bases map to TRBD1. This CDR3 has 16 residues. Losses at the gene ends were 5 bases for V and 6 bases for J; bases not matched to a gene: 13. Per germline, CDR1 LNHDA and CDR2 SQIVND (reference sequence). The CDR3 loop reads CASSVKGGVFGNIQYF. DNA of the CDR3: TGTGCCAGTAGTGTCAAAGGGGGCGTTTTTGGAAACATTCAGTACTTC.

This chain joins TRBV6-1 and TRBJ1-4; D unresolved. The germline CDR1 and CDR2 sequences are MNHNS and SASEGT. This CDR3 comprises 14 residues. The V gene lost 1 base and the J gene lost 10 bases, with 13 bases spanning the gap. CDR3 coding DNA: TGTGCCAGCAGTGAAGTCTGGGAGGCTGGAAAACTGTTTTTT. This codes for CASSEVWEAGKLFF.

V usage is TRBV5-1 and J usage is TRBJ2-7; 7 nucleotides match TRBD1. Germline values: CDR1 SGHRS, CDR2 YFSETQ. CDR3 length: 15 amino acids. The J segment lost 2 bases and the V segment lost 4 bases, leaving 9 bases of the junction unmatched. CDR3 protein: CASSENAGTAYEQYF. Here the CDR3 DNA reads TGCGCCAGCAGCGAGAATGCCGGGACAGCCTACGAGCAGTACTTC.

Sample share makes this clone medium-sized. The rearrangement joins TRBV5-5 to TRBJ2-1; 7 nucleotides match TRBD2. With 3 bases clipped from V and 2 bases from J, the junction kept 2 bases outside the gene matches. Germline lookup yields CDR1 SGHKS and CDR2 YYEKEE (reference sequence). The CDR3 covers 14 residues. The chain's CDR3 is CASSSSGTYNEQFF. DNA of the CDR3: TGTGCCAGCAGCTCTAGCGGTACCTACAATGAGCAGTTCTTC.

This clone was seen once. This rearrangement joins TRBV27 to TRBJ1-4, with D unresolved. CDR3 length: 14 amino acids. V lost 5 bases and J 4 bases, leaving 11 bases between the germline ends. CDR1 is MNHEY and CDR2 is SMNVEV in the germline V gene (reference sequence). The CDR3 spells CASSPTGINEKLFF. In DNA form, the CDR3 reads TGTGCCAGCAGTCCGACGGGGATTAATGAAAAACTGTTTTTT.

This clone was counted a few times. The chain uses TRBV5-6 and TRBJ1-4, with 9 nucleotides matching TRBD1. Looked up from germline, CDR1 is SGHDT and CDR2 is YYEEEE. CDR3 length: 15 residues. The J segment lost 3 bases and the V segment lost 5 bases, leaving 5 bases of the junction unmatched. CDR3: CASRGTGTPNEKLFF. The CDR3 DNA is TGTGCCAGCAGAGGGACAGGGACACCTAATGAAAAACTGTTTTTT.

This chain uses TRBV5-1 with TRBJ1-4; TRBD1 agrees at 9 bases. Germline V gene sequence: CDR1 SGHRS, CDR2 YFSETQ. The CDR3 has 20 amino acids. The J segment lost 4 bases and the V segment lost 0 bases, leaving 16 bases of the junction unmatched. CDR3 sequence: CASSLVGLSGTGTYNEKLFF. Written as DNA, the CDR3 is TGCGCCAGCAGCTTGGTTGGATTGTCCGGGACAGGGACTTATAATGAAAAACTGTTTTTT. The variable domain in full, completed from reference TRBV5-1 and TRBJ1-4, reads KAGVTQTPRYLIKTRGQQVTLSCSPISGHRSVSWYQQTPGQGLQFLFEYFSETQRNKGNFPGRFSGRQFSNSRSEMNVSTLELGDSALYLCASSLVGLSGTGTYNEKLFFGSGTQLSVL.

The V gene is TRBV28, the J gene TRBJ2-3; the D gene is possibly TRBD2 (6 bases). V lost 10 bases and J lost 2, with 16 bases in between. The CDR3 length is 14 residues. Germline V gives CDR1 MDHEN, CDR2 SYDVKM. CDR3 in DNA: TGTGCCACCCAGTCGGGGGACCACACAGATACGCAGTATTTT. Translated, it gives CATQSGDHTDTQYF. The full variable domain, completed using reference TRBV28 and TRBJ2-3, is DVKVTQSSRYLVKRTGEKVFLECVQDMDHENMFWYRQDPGLGLRLIYFSYDVKMKEKGDIPEGYSVSREKKERFSLILESASTNQTSMYLCATQSGDHTDTQYFGPGTRLTVL.

The gene calls are TRBV7-2 and TRBJ1-2; no definite D call. CDR1 is SGHTA and CDR2 is FQGNSA in the germline V gene. The CDR3 covers 15 residues. Trimming removed 6 bases at V and 4 bases at J, with 18 bases between. For the CDR3, the DNA is TGTGCCAGCAGGTCCCTGTTTACTACCACCTATGGCTACACCTTC. This encodes CASRSLFTTTYGYTF.

The chain couples TRBV7-2 to TRBJ2-1; possibly TRBD2 for D (6 bases). V was clipped by 3 bases and J by 3 bases, with 12 bases between them. Germline V gene lookup returns CDR1 SGHTA and CDR2 FQGNSA. The CDR3 runs to 15 residues. Here the CDR3 reads CASSFEGGSYNEQFF. DNA for the CDR3: TGTGCCAGCAGCTTCGAAGGAGGGAGCTACAATGAGCAGTTCTTC.

V usage is TRBV7-2 and J usage is TRBJ1-1, with D possibly matching TRBD1 (6 bases). Germline V gene data show CDR1 as SGHTA and CDR2 as FQGNSA. The germline V and J ends were trimmed by 4 bases and 0 bases, with 12 bases remaining between them. The CDR3 loop spans 15 amino acids. The CDR3, as DNA: TGTGCCAGCAGCTCGCGGACAGTCATGAACACTGAAGCTTTCTTT. Its protein is CASSSRTVMNTEAFF.

CDR3 in amino acids: CASSWVSGGATEQYF. The CDR3 nucleotides read TGTGCCAGCAGTTGGGTTAGCGGGGGGGCCACCGAGCAGTACTTC. The V gene is TRBV27, the J gene TRBJ2-7, with 11 bases identical to TRBD2. Germline V gene lookup returns CDR1 MNHEY and CDR2 SMNVEV (reference sequence). The ends lost 4 bases at V and 6 bases at J; junction bases unmatched: 8. The CDR3 length is 15 residues.

This clone was seen only once. The chain carries TRBV7-9 and TRBJ2-2; TRBD1 matches 7 bases. CDR1 and CDR2 (germline): SEHNR, FQNEAQ (reference sequence). There are 13 residues in the CDR3. Trimming cost V 3 bases and J 8 bases; bases outside gene matches: 3. In nucleotides, the CDR3 is TGTGCCAGCAGCTTTACAGGGGAAGGGGAGCTGTTTTTT. Its protein product is CASSFTGEGELFF.

V usage is TRBV14 and J usage is TRBJ1-2; 7 nucleotides line up with TRBD1. Germline assignment: CDR1 SGHDN and CDR2 FVKESK. CDR3 length equals 17 residues. V shed 3 bases and J 4 bases; nucleotides not matched to a gene: 14. The CDR3 protein is CASSQAGMTGFGYGYTF. The CDR3 DNA is TGTGCCAGCAGCCAGGCGGGCATGACAGGGTTTGGCTATGGCTACACCTTC. The full variable domain, completed using reference TRBV14 and TRBJ1-2, is EAGVTQFPSHSVIEKGQTVTLRCDPISGHDNLYWYRRVMGKEIKFLLHFVKESKQDESGMPNNRFLAERTGGTYSTLKVQPAELEDSGVYFCASSQAGMTGFGYGYTFGSGTRLTVV.

In its sample, this clone was seen a few times. This rearrangement joins TRBV9 to TRBJ1-5, with 7 bases matching TRBD1. With V trimmed by 5 bases and J by 1 base, 6 bases remained unmatched. Germline loops: CDR1 SGDLS, CDR2 YYNGEE. This CDR3 region has 15 residues. CDR3 amino acids: CASSLTGLSNQPQHF. The CDR3 DNA reads as TGTGCCAGCAGTCTGACAGGGCTCAGCAATCAGCCCCAGCATTTT.

The chain joins TRBV4-3 to TRBJ1-2; 7 bases agree with TRBD1. There are 14 residues in the CDR3. Germline CDR1 LGHNA, CDR2 YSLEER. V was pared by 0 bases and J by 8 bases, with 6 bases of the junction left unmatched. CDR3 loop: CASSQERGLGGYTF. CDR3 coding DNA: TGCGCCAGCAGCCAAGAGAGGGGGCTCGGAGGCTACACCTTC.

The gene calls are TRBV30 and TRBJ2-3, with 13 bases lining up with TRBD2. The CDR3 extends over 16 amino acids. Germline V lookup: CDR1 GTSNPN, CDR2 SVGIG (reference sequence). V gave up 5 bases and J gave up 4 bases; unmatched junction bases: 9. The CDR3 region has the DNA TGTGCCTGGGGCTTTAGGACTAGCGGGGGCCCAGATACGCAGTATTTT. Its translation: CAWGFRTSGGPDTQYF.

This sequence joins TRBV14 and TRBJ1-1; D remains unclear. Germline-derived CDR1 and CDR2 are SGHDN and FVKESK. V was clipped by 0 bases and J by 5 bases, with 13 bases between them. The CDR3 has 15 residues. CDR3 in DNA: TGTGCCAGCAGCCAAGATCCCCCGGGGTGGACTGAAGCTTTCTTT. Amino acids: CASSQDPPGWTEAFF.

The chain links TRBV6-1 to TRBJ1-5; maybe TRBD1 (6 bases). CDR1 is MNHNS and CDR2 is SASEGT in the germline V gene. The CDR3 is 15 residues long. Trimming pared 2 bases from V and 5 bases from J, leaving 13 bases between. CDR3 coding DNA: TGTGCCAGCAGTGAATCCCGCCAGGGGTATCAGCCCCAGCATTTT. It yields the protein CASSESRQGYQPQHF.

This chain connects TRBV5-4 to TRBJ2-2, with TRBD1 matching over 8 bases. The CDR3 is 15 amino acids. Germline CDR1 reads SGHNT; CDR2 reads YYREEE (reference sequence). V gave up 3 bases and J gave up 4 bases; unmatched junction bases: 5. The DNA for the CDR3 is TGTGCCAGCAGCTCTCAGGGGGCGGTCACCGGGGAGCTGTTTTTT. It codes for CASSSQGAVTGELFF.

This chain connects TRBV19 to TRBJ2-1, with a tentative D call TRBD1 (6 bases). This CDR3 has 15 amino acids. V dropped 6 bases and J dropped 2 bases, with 14 bases sitting between them. CDR1 is LNHDA, CDR2 SQIVND, per germline (reference sequence). The CDR3: CASSQQGMAYNEQFF. CDR3 nucleotides: TGTGCCAGTAGCCAACAGGGTATGGCCTACAATGAGCAGTTCTTC. The full variable domain, its missing parts supplied by reference TRBV19 and TRBJ2-1, is DGGITQSPKYLFRKEGQNVTLSCEQNLNHDAMYWYRQDPGQGLRLIYYSQIVNDFQKGDIAEGYSVSREKKESFPLTVTSAQKNPTAFYLCASSQQGMAYNEQFFGPGTRLTVL.

The V gene is TRBV11-2, the J gene TRBJ2-7; 7 nucleotides align to TRBD1. The CDR3 length is 13 residues. The germline CDR1 and CDR2 sequences are SGHAT and FQNNGV. The trim removed 4 bases at V and 6 bases at J, leaving 6 bases unmatched. The CDR3 DNA sequence: TGTGCCAGCAGCTCAAGGGACAGAGGCGAGCAGTACTTC. Protein sequence: CASSSRDRGEQYF. Filled out from reference TRBV11-2 and TRBJ2-7, the complete variable domain reads EAGVAQSPRYKIIEKRQSVAFWCNPISGHATLYWYQQILGQGPKLLIQFQNNGVVDDSQLPKDRFSAERLKGVDSTLKIQPAKLEDSAVYLCASSSRDRGEQYFGPGTRLTVT.

The rearrangement joins TRBV5-1 to TRBJ2-2; 7 bases are shared with TRBD1. Germline lookup yields CDR1 SGHRS and CDR2 YFSETQ. V was pared by 4 bases and J by 1 base, with 7 bases of the junction left unmatched. The CDR3 is 16 residues long. This chain's CDR3 is CASSPARTGNTGELFF. DNA for the CDR3: TGCGCCAGCAGCCCGGCGAGGACAGGGAACACCGGGGAGCTGTTTTTT.

This chain joins TRBV19 and TRBJ2-2, with D possibly being TRBD1 (6 bases). CDR3 size: 12 residues. Trimming cost V 6 bases and J 4 bases, with 6 bases left between them. From germline, CDR1 is LNHDA and CDR2 SQIVND (reference sequence). This chain's CDR3 is CASSRGTGELFF. CDR3 DNA sequence: TGTGCCAGTAGCAGGGGCACCGGGGAGCTGTTTTTT.

A few counts support this clone. The chain's CDR3 is CASTMTGSSYNSPLHF. CDR3 bases: TGTGCCAGCACCATGACAGGGAGCTCCTATAATTCACCCCTCCACTTT. V and J are TRBV6-6 and TRBJ1-6, with TRBD1 identical over 7 bases. The junction had 6 bases not matched to a gene; V was cut back by 7 bases and J by 0 bases. Germline assignment: CDR1 MNHNY and CDR2 SVGAGI (reference sequence). The CDR3 length is 16 residues.

The chain recombines TRBV6-5 with TRBJ1-5, with unresolved D. This CDR3 region has 13 residues. V was trimmed by 11 bases and J by 2 bases, leaving 13 bases between them. CDR1 and CDR2 (germline): MNHEY, SVGAGI. Written as DNA, the CDR3 is TGTGCCTGTGAATTAGCTGGCAATCAGCCCCAGCATTTT. This encodes CACELAGNQPQHF.

The chain is built from TRBV4-1 and TRBJ1-2; D is unclear. Germline V gives CDR1 MGHRA, CDR2 YSYEKL. Trimming took off 1 base at V and 0 bases at J, with 9 bases between the two ends. CDR3 length: 15 residues. CDR3 in amino acids: CASSQVVQTNYGYTF. Here the CDR3 DNA reads TGCGCCAGCAGCCAAGTTGTTCAGACTAACTATGGCTACACCTTC.

The J gene is TRBJ2-7, the V gene TRBV7-9; weak D call: TRBD2 (6 bases). Trimming removed 4 bases at V and 5 bases at J, with 18 bases between. Germline V gives CDR1 SEHNR, CDR2 FQNEAQ (reference sequence). The CDR3 loop spans 15 amino acids. CDR3 in DNA: TGTGCCAGCAGCTCCGGGACTCCAGCGACCGACGAGCAGTACTTC. Residues: CASSSGTPATDEQYF.

V gene TRBV4-3 combines with J gene TRBJ1-1; the D is unclear. Trimming removed 8 bases from V and 5 bases from J, with 12 bases in between. CDR1 and CDR2 (germline): LGHNA, YSLEER. The length of the CDR3 is 12 residues. CDR3 DNA: TGCGCCAGCGGGAGGGTAGGGACTGAAGCTTTCTTT. Its translation: CASGRVGTEAFF.

This clone was observed a handful of times. This chain uses TRBV10-3 with TRBJ1-1; possibly TRBD1 for D (5 bases). Germline V gene sequence: CDR1 ENHRY, CDR2 SYGVKD. This CDR3 has 15 amino acids. Deletions cut 0 bases from V and 7 bases from J, with 15 bases between. The CDR3 coding sequence is TGTGCCATCAGTGAGTCGGTGGGACTAGGAGGTGAAGCTTTCTTT. Translation: CAISESVGLGGEAFF.

The chain combines TRBV4-3 with TRBJ1-6, with 11 nucleotides matching TRBD1. The CDR3 extends over 15 amino acids. Germline lookup yields CDR1 LGHNA and CDR2 YSLEER. With 3 bases clipped from V and 10 bases from J, the junction kept 5 bases outside the gene matches. The DNA of the CDR3 is TGCGCCAGCAGCCAGGGAGGGACAGGGGGATCACCCCTCCACTTT. It codes for CASSQGGTGGSPLHF.